These T cell receptor beta chains were read from a single sample in a study of T cell responses to AZD1222 COVID-19 vaccine. Profiling relied on immunoSEQ multiplex PCR, and the TCRdb table lists in-frame clones only, not all of them. The table has some 140,000 clones, approximately 90% seen once. The sample consisted of peripheral blood, taken on day 0 of AZD1222 vaccination. The receptor set was obtained from an adult in good health. CDR3s include the opening cysteine and the closing phenylalanine or tryptophan.

j_gene | len | v_gene | CDR3aa
TRBJ1-1 | 10 | TRBV20-1 | CSARNTEAFF
TRBJ1-1 | 18 | TRBV19 | CASSIGAYRGDWKPEAFF
TRBJ2-7 | 14 | TRBV5-1 | CASRGQGDYAEQYF
TRBJ1-1 | 14 | TRBV7-2 | CASSPAAVNTEAFF
TRBJ2-7 | 16 | TRBV5-1 | CASSLTAGTATYEQYF
TRBJ2-7 | 16 | TRBV6-2/TRBV6-3 | CASSYSRASGSREQYF
TRBJ1-5 | 15 | TRBV6-5 | CASSTTGGVNQPQHF
TRBJ2-1 | 16 | TRBV3-1/TRBV3-2 | CASSRSGGSSYNEQFF
TRBJ1-1 | 17 | TRBV19 | CASSPLVPKIMNTEAFF
TRBJ1-2 | 13 | TRBV30 | CAWTGTANYGYTF
TRBJ1-2 | 17 | TRBV19 | CASSTPPGTGDNYGYTF
TRBJ1-2 | 16 | TRBV7-9 | CASSSYWTGPSNGYTF
TRBJ1-4 | 16 | TRBV5-1 | CASSLEGDRGYEKLFF
TRBJ2-2 | 16 | TRBV18 | CASSPYMGGNTGELFF
TRBJ1-1 | 17 | TRBV7-8 | CASSLAITWVSGTEAFF
TRBJ2-7 | 14 | TRBV24-1 | CATSDSGTRQEQYF
TRBJ1-2 | 13 | TRBV4-3 | CATSRRQGDGYTF
TRBJ1-1 | 12 | TRBV12-3/TRBV12-4 | CASRFPTGEAFF
TRBJ2-3 | 17 | TRBV24-1 | CATSSSPGREVSDTQYF
TRBJ1-1 | 14 | TRBV5-1 | CASRTGTANTEAFF
TRBJ2-3 | 14 | TRBV12-5 | CASAPRASTDTQYF
TRBJ2-3 | 11 | TRBV14 | CASGTSGAQYF
TRBJ1-4 | 18 | TRBV19 | CASSIEGTISATNEKLFF
TRBJ1-1 | 13 | TRBV27 | CASSYRDNTEAFF
TRBJ1-3 | 14 | TRBV5-1 | CASSLGQPRNTIYF
TRBJ2-7 | 16 | TRBV10-2 | CASSEEAGRGYYEQYF
TRBJ1-5 | 16 | TRBV6-1 | CASSEGLFLSNQPQHF
TRBJ2-5 | 15 | TRBV28 | CASSFSGVLVETQYF
TRBJ2-2 | 17 | TRBV28 | CASSLPPWGGAGGELFF
TRBJ1-2 | 11 | TRBV6-2/TRBV6-3 | CASSTGYGYTF
TRBJ1-1 | 16 | TRBV25-1 | CASSDVHKKGGTEAFF
TRBJ1-1 | 13 | TRBV18 | CASSPLRDTEAFF
TRBJ1-5 | 15 | TRBV7-9 | CASSLGQGFNQPQHF
TRBJ1-1 | 14 | TRBV5-5 | CASSFQIGGTEAFF
TRBJ1-1 | 16 | TRBV5-1 | CASSFPSGSKNTEAFF
TRBJ1-2 | 15 | TRBV19 | CASSRVEGAVYGYTF